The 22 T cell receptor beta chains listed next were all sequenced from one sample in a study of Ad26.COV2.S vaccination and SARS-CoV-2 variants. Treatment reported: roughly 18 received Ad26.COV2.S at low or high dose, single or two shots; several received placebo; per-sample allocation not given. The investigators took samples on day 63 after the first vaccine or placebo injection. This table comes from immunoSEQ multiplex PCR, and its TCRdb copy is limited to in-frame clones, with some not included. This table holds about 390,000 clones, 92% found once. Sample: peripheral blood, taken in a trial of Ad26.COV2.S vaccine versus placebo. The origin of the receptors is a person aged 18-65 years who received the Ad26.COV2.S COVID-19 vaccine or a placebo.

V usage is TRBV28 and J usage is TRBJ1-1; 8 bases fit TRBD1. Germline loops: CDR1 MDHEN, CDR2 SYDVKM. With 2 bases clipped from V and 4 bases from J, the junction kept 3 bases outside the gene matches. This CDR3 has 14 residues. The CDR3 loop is CASSLQGARTEAFF. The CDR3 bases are TGTGCCAGCAGTTTACAGGGGGCGCGCACTGAAGCTTTCTTT.

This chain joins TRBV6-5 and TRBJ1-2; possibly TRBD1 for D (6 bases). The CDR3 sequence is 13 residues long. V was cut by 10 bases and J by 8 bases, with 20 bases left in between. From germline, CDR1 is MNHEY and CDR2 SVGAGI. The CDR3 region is CATWITGNGGYTF. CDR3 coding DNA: TGTGCCACCTGGATTACAGGGAATGGAGGCTACACCTTC.

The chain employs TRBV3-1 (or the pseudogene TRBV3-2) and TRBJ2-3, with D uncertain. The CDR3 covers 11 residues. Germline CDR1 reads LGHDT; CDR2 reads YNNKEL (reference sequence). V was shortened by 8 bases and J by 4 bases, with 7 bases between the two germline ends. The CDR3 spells CASGYSDTQYF. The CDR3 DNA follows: TGTGCCAGCGGTTACTCAGATACGCAGTATTTT.

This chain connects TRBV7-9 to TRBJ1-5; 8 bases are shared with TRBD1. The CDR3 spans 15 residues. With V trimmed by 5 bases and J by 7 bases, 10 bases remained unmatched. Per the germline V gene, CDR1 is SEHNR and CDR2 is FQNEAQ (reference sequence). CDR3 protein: CASSGASTGEQPQHF. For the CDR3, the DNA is TGTGCCAGCAGCGGGGCTTCGACAGGGGAACAGCCCCAGCATTTT.

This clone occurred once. The chain's CDR3 is CASSGTEMNTEAFF. The CDR3 nucleotides read TGTGCCAGCAGCGGCACAGAGATGAACACTGAAGCTTTCTTT. This chain joins TRBV5-6 and TRBJ1-1, with D uncertain. This CDR3 contains 14 residues. The V and J ends lost 4 bases and 0 bases respectively, with 10 bases between them. Germline V gene data show CDR1 as SGHDT and CDR2 as YYEEEE.

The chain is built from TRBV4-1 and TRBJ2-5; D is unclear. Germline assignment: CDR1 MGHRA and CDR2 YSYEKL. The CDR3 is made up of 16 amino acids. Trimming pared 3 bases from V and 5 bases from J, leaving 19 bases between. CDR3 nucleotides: TGCGCCAGCAGCCACGACACTTCTTCGGGTAGGGAGACCCAGTACTTC. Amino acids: CASSHDTSSGRETQYF.

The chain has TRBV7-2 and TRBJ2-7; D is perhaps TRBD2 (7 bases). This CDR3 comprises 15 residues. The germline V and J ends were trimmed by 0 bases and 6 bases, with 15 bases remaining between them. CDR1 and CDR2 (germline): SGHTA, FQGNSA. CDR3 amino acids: CASSLARGQNLEQYF. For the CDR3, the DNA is TGTGCCAGCAGCTTAGCGCGGGGGCAGAACCTCGAGCAGTACTTC.

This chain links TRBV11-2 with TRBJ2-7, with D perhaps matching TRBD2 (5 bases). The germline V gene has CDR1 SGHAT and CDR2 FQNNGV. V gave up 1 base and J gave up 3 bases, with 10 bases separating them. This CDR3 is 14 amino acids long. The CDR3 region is CASSLGLRVYEQYF. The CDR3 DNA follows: TGTGCCAGCAGCTTAGGATTGAGGGTCTACGAGCAGTACTTC.

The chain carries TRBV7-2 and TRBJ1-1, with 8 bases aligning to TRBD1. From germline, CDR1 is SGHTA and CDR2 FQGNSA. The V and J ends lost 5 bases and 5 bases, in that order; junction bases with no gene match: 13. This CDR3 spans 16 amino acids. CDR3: CASSLFQGAIGTEAFF. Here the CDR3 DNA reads TGTGCCAGCAGCCTCTTTCAGGGGGCGATTGGAACTGAAGCTTTCTTT.

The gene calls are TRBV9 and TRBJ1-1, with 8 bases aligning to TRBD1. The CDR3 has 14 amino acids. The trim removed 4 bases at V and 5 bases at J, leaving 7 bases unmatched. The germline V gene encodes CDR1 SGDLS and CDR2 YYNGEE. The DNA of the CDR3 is TGTGCCAGCAGCCCTCCGACAGGGGATACTGAAGCTTTCTTT. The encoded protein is CASSPPTGDTEAFF.

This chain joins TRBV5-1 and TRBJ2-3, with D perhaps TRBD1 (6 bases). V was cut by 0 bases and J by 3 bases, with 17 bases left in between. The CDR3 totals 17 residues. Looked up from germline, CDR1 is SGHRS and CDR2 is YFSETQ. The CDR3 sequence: CASSLDSQGRGTDTQYF. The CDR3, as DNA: TGCGCCAGCAGCTTGGATTCGCAGGGGCGCGGTACAGATACGCAGTATTTT.

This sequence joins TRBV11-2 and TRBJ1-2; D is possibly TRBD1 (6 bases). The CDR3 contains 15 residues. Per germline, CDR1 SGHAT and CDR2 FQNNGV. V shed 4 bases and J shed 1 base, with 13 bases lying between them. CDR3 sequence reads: CASSSQGRSNYGYTF. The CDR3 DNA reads TGTGCCAGCAGCTCCCAGGGGCGCAGTAACTATGGCTACACCTTC.

Here the CDR3 reads CASSYQARRGVNYGYTF. The CDR3 region has the DNA TGTGCCAGCAGCTACCAGGCGAGGAGGGGGGTTAACTATGGCTACACCTTC. The V call is TRBV5-6, the J call TRBJ1-2, with D perhaps matching TRBD1 (6 bases). There are 17 residues in the CDR3. Trimming removed 3 bases from V and 1 base from J, with 19 bases in between. Germline-derived CDR1 and CDR2 are SGHDT and YYEEEE.

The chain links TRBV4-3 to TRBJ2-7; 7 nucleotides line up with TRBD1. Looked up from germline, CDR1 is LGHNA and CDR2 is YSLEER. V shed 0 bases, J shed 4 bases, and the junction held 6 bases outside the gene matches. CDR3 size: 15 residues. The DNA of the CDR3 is TGCGCCAGCAGCCAAGAAGGGAACAGGGGATACGAGCAGTACTTC. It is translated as CASSQEGNRGYEQYF.

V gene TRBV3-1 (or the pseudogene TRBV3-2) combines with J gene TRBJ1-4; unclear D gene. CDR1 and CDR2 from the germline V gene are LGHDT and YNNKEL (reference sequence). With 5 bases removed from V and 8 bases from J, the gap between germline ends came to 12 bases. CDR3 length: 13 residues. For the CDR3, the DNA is TGTGCCAGCAGCGAACTCACATGGGAAAAACTGTTTTTT. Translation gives CASSELTWEKLFF.

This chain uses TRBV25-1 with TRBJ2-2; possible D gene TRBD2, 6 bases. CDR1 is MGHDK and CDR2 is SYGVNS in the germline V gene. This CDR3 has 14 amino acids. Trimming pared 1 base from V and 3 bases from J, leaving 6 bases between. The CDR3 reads CASSEWRDTGELFF. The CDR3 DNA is TGTGCCAGCAGTGAATGGAGGGACACCGGGGAGCTGTTTTTT.

The CDR3 is CATSDAASGGPNYEQYF. The CDR3 region has the DNA TGTGCCACCAGTGATGCGGCTAGCGGGGGACCCAACTACGAGCAGTACTTC. This sequence joins TRBV24-1 and TRBJ2-7, with 10 bases lining up with TRBD2. Germline V gene data show CDR1 as KGHDR and CDR2 as SFDVKD. The V and J ends lost 3 bases and 3 bases, in that order; junction bases with no gene match: 10. CDR3 length: 17 residues.

Here the CDR3 reads CASSSGLNTEAFF. Here the CDR3 DNA reads TGTGCCAGCAGTTCCGGTCTGAACACTGAAGCTTTCTTT. The chain carries TRBV6-5 and TRBJ1-1; D not resolved. Germline values: CDR1 MNHEY, CDR2 SVGAGI. CDR3 length: 13 residues. Trimming pared 4 bases from V and 0 bases from J, leaving 6 bases between.

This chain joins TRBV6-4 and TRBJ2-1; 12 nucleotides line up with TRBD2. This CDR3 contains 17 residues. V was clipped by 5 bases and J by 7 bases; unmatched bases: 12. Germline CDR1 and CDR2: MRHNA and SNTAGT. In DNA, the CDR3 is TGTGCCAGCAGTCAAGGACTAGCGGGGCCGATTACGAATGAGCAGTTCTTC. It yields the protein CASSQGLAGPITNEQFF.

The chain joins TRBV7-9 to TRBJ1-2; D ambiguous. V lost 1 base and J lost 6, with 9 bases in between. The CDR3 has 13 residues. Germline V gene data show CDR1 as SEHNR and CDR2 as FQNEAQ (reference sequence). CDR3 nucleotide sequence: TGTGCCAGCAGCTTAGGTGCTGGGCATGGCTACACCTTC. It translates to CASSLGAGHGYTF.

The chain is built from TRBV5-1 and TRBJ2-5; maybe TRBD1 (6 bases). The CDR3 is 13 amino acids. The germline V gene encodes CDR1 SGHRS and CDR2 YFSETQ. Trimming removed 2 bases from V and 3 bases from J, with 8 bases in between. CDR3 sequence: CASSFPGEETQYF. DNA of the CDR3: TGCGCCAGCAGCTTTCCAGGGGAAGAGACCCAGTACTTC.

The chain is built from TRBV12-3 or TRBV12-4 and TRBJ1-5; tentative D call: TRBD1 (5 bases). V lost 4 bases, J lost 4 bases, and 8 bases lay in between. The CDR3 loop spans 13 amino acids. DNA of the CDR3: TGTGCCAGCAGTTACCAGGGAAATCAGCCCCAGCATTTT. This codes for CASSYQGNQPQHF.